This TCR beta chain appears in the sequencing data of a study of T cells in Graves' hyperthyroidism and ophthalmopathy. The blood sample predates any ophthalmopathy symptoms, coming from first hyperthyroidism diagnosis. The table lists this clonotype with many counts. Template material for amplifying TCR beta CDR3 regions consisted of RNA transcripts. Using the HTBI primer set, a first-round RT-PCR was run on the TCR CDR3. TCRdb passed the multiplex PCR reads through MiXCR, listing each CDR3 protein once. The sample has nearly 600,000 distinct CDR3 sequences, about 14% seen once. The germline V gene encodes CDR1 MDHEN and CDR2 SYDVKM. The CDR3 sequence is 15 residues long. Losses at the gene ends were 5 bases for V and 3 bases for J; bases not matched to a gene: 6.

This rearrangement joins TRBV28 to TRBJ2-3; TRBD2 aligns across 9 bases. Sequenced: blood. This receptor was identified in a woman under 40 with Graves' hyperthyroidism that later progressed to Graves' ophthalmopathy. CDR3 sequence reads: CASSDRLAETDTQYF. The CDR3 region has the DNA TGTGCCAGCAGTGACCGACTAGCGGAAACAGATACGCAGTATTTT.